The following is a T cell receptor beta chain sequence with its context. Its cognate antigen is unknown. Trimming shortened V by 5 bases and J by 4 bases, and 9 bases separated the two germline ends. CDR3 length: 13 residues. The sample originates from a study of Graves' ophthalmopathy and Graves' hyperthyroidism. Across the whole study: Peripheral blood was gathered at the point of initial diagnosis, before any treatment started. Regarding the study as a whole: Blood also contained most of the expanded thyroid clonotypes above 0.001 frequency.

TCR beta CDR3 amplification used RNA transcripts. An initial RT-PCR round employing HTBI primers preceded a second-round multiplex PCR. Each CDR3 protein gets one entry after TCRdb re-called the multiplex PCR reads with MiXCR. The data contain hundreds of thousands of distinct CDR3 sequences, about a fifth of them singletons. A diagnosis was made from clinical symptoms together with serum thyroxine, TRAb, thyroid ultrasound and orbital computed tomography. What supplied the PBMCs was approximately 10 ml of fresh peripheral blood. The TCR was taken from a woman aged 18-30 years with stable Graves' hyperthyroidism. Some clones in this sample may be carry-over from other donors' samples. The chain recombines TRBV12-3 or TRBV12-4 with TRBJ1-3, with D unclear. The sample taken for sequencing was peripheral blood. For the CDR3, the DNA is TGTGCCAGCAGTGGGCAGATAGGAAACACCATATATTTT. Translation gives CASSGQIGNTIYF.